This is a list of T cell receptor beta chains from one sample in a study of long-term antiretroviral therapy in people with HIV. Repertoires were generated with immunoSEQ multiplex PCR, while TCRdb's copy carries only in-frame clones and drops some. The data show 30,000 to 40,000 clones, roughly 85% seen once. The source material was unsorted PBMCs, sampled around 3.3 years after starting antiretroviral therapy. All receptors come from a man aged 18 to 30 with HIV. Both conserved end residues are part of each CDR3. The order of the fields is clone size, D gene, J gene, V gene, CDR3 protein, CDR3 DNA. D genes are given only for firm matches. Some rows mark clone size as missing; the rest say once, few, many or name a class of expanded clone.

abundance: -
d_gene: -
j_gene: TRBJ1-1
v_gene: TRBV28
CDR3aa: CASSNGGLGTEAFF
CDR3nt: TGTGCCAGCAGTAACGGGGGACTAGGGACTGAAGCTTTCTTT

abundance: -
d_gene: TRBD2
j_gene: TRBJ2-7
v_gene: TRBV6-5
CDR3aa: CASRSSGSLAEQYF
CDR3nt: TGTGCCAGCAGGTCTAGCGGGAGTTTGGCCGAGCAGTACTTC

abundance: -
d_gene: TRBD1
j_gene: TRBJ2-7
v_gene: TRBV7-9
CDR3aa: CASSDRVTYEQYF
CDR3nt: TGTGCCAGCAGCGACAGGGTTACCTACGAGCAGTACTTC

abundance: -
d_gene: -
j_gene: TRBJ2-3
v_gene: TRBV19
CDR3aa: CASDEGYPDTQYF
CDR3nt: TGTGCCAGTGATGAGGGGTATCCAGATACGCAGTATTTT

abundance: -
d_gene: -
j_gene: TRBJ2-7
v_gene: TRBV19
CDR3aa: CASSPSGSAYEQYF
CDR3nt: TGTGCCAGTAGTCCTTCCGGGAGCGCCTACGAGCAGTACTTC

abundance: few
d_gene: -
j_gene: TRBJ1-3
v_gene: TRBV6-6
CDR3aa: CASSYSGDTIYF
CDR3nt: TGTGCCAGCAGTTACTCTGGAGACACCATATATTTT

abundance: -
d_gene: TRBD2
j_gene: TRBJ2-5
v_gene: TRBV5-4
CDR3aa: CASSGQREAIEETQYF
CDR3nt: TGTGCCAGCTCGGGCCAGCGGGAGGCGATAGAAGAGACCCAGTACTTC

abundance: -
d_gene: TRBD1
j_gene: TRBJ2-7
v_gene: TRBV7-8
CDR3aa: CASSVGPGWGQDSYEQYF
CDR3nt: TGTGCCAGCAGCGTAGGTCCGGGGTGGGGACAGGACTCCTACGAGCAGTACTTC

abundance: -
d_gene: -
j_gene: TRBJ1-1
v_gene: TRBV10-1
CDR3aa: CASSDGGEAFF
CDR3nt: TGCGCCAGCTCGGATGGAGGTGAAGCTTTCTTT

abundance: -
d_gene: -
j_gene: TRBJ2-7
v_gene: TRBV4-1
CDR3aa: CASSQDPQGGREQYF
CDR3nt: TGCGCCAGCAGCCAAGATCCCCAGGGTGGGCGCGAGCAGTACTTC

abundance: -
d_gene: TRBD1
j_gene: TRBJ2-7
v_gene: TRBV19
CDR3aa: CASLGPTGKEQYF
CDR3nt: TGTGCCAGCCTAGGCCCGACAGGGAAAGAGCAGTACTTC

abundance: once
d_gene: -
j_gene: TRBJ1-1
v_gene: TRBV6-5
CDR3aa: CASSYDGGANTEAFF
CDR3nt: TGTGCCAGCAGTTACGATGGAGGGGCGAACACTGAAGCTTTCTTT

abundance: -
d_gene: -
j_gene: TRBJ1-1
v_gene: TRBV19
CDR3aa: CASSWEIMNTEAFF
CDR3nt: TGTGCCAGTAGTTGGGAGATCATGAACACTGAAGCTTTCTTT

abundance: -
d_gene: -
j_gene: TRBJ2-5
v_gene: TRBV5-4
CDR3aa: CASSLDHSGGYETQYF
CDR3nt: TGTGCCAGCAGCTTGGATCACAGTGGGGGCTACGAGACCCAGTACTTC

abundance: -
d_gene: -
j_gene: TRBJ1-2
v_gene: TRBV5-1
CDR3aa: CASSLVEWGGYGYTF
CDR3nt: TGCGCCAGCAGCTTGGTCGAGTGGGGGGGATATGGCTACACCTTC

abundance: few
d_gene: -
j_gene: TRBJ1-4
v_gene: TRBV4-1
CDR3aa: CASSLRTLPGEKLFF
CDR3nt: TGCGCCAGCAGCTTAAGGACCCTCCCAGGGGAAAAACTGTTTTTT

abundance: -
d_gene: -
j_gene: TRBJ1-2
v_gene: TRBV15
CDR3aa: CATSGRQRAGHGYTF
CDR3nt: TGTGCCACCAGCGGCCGTCAGCGGGCGGGGCACGGCTACACCTTC

abundance: -
d_gene: -
j_gene: TRBJ2-3
v_gene: TRBV18
CDR3aa: CASSRGLPDTQYF
CDR3nt: TGTGCCAGCTCACGTGGGCTCCCAGATACGCAGTATTTT

abundance: -
d_gene: -
j_gene: TRBJ2-1
v_gene: TRBV11-2
CDR3aa: CASSLVGRETITYNEQFF
CDR3nt: TGTGCCAGCAGCTTAGTTGGACGGGAGACTATCACCTACAATGAGCAGTTCTTC

abundance: -
d_gene: TRBD2
j_gene: TRBJ2-5
v_gene: TRBV7-2
CDR3aa: CASSISGSRETQYF
CDR3nt: TGTGCCAGCAGTATTAGCGGGAGCCGGGAGACCCAGTACTTC

abundance: -
d_gene: TRBD1
j_gene: TRBJ1-3
v_gene: TRBV10-3
CDR3aa: CAISATDRAGNTIYF
CDR3nt: TGTGCCATCAGTGCCACAGACAGGGCTGGAAACACCATATATTTT

abundance: few
d_gene: -
j_gene: TRBJ2-7
v_gene: TRBV19
CDR3aa: CASSAGSSPVAEQYF
CDR3nt: TGTGCCAGTAGTGCCGGATCCTCCCCAGTCGCCGAGCAGTACTTC

abundance: -
d_gene: TRBD2
j_gene: TRBJ2-3
v_gene: TRBV2
CDR3aa: CARSSGGALRDTQYF
CDR3nt: TGTGCCAGGAGTAGCGGGGGGGCCTTAAGGGATACGCAGTATTTT

abundance: -
d_gene: -
j_gene: TRBJ2-1
v_gene: TRBV5-8
CDR3aa: CASSPYGGSYNEQFF
CDR3nt: TGTGCCAGCAGCCCCTACGGTGGCTCCTACAATGAGCAGTTCTTC

abundance: -
d_gene: -
j_gene: TRBJ1-2
v_gene: TRBV19
CDR3aa: CASSIVWDQRYGYTF
CDR3nt: TGTGCCAGTAGTATTGTTTGGGACCAGAGGTATGGCTACACCTTC

abundance: few
d_gene: -
j_gene: TRBJ2-7
v_gene: TRBV4-1
CDR3aa: CASSLSKGGSAYEQYF
CDR3nt: TGCGCCAGCAGCCTCTCTAAAGGGGGGAGTGCCTACGAGCAGTACTTC

abundance: -
d_gene: TRBD1
j_gene: TRBJ1-2
v_gene: TRBV19
CDR3aa: CASSAWDSTYGYTF
CDR3nt: TGTGCCAGTAGTGCCTGGGACAGCACCTATGGCTACACCTTC

abundance: -
d_gene: TRBD2
j_gene: TRBJ2-7
v_gene: TRBV28
CDR3aa: CASSSGTSGPSHFYEQYF
CDR3nt: TGTGCCAGCAGTTCTGGGACTAGCGGGCCCTCTCATTTCTACGAGCAGTACTTC